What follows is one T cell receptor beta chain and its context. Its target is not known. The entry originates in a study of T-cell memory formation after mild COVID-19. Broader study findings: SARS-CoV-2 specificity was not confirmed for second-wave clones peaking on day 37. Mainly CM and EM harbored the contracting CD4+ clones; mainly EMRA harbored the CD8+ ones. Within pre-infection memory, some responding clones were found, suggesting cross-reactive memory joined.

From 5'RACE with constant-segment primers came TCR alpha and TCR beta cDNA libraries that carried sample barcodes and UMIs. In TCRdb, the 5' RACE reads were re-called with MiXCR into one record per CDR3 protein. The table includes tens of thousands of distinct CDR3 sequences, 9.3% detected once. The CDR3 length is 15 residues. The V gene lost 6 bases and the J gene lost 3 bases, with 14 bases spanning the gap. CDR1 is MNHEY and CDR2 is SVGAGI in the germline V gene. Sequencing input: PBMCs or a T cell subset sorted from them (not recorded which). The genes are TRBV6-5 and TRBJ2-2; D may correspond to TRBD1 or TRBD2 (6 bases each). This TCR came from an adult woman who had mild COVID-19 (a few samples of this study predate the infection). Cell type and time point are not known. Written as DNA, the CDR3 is TGTGCCAGCAGCGAGGGGGAGGCGGACACCGGGGAGCTGTTTTTT. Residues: CASSEGEADTGELFF.